These 32 T cell receptor beta chains share one sample of origin, sequenced in a study of control samples from healthy donors and cancer patients. Some clones are missing from TCRdb's copy, which holds only in-frame ones; the method was immunoSEQ multiplex PCR. The table includes approximately 50,000 clones, roughly 90% detected once. The sample consisted of PBMCs. The receptors here all came from a man in his fifties or sixties with head and neck cancer.

This clone was counted between two and nine times. V is TRBV10-3 and J is TRBJ2-2; TRBD2 aligns across 10 bases. This CDR3 has 15 amino acids. V shed 4 bases and J 6 bases; nucleotides not matched to a gene: 5. Germline lookup yields CDR1 ENHRY and CDR2 SYGVKD. The CDR3 sequence is CAISVLAGVSGELFF. CDR3 in DNA: TGTGCCATCAGTGTTCTAGCGGGAGTATCCGGGGAGCTGTTTTTT.

The V gene is TRBV21-1, the J gene TRBJ2-2; the table's D call, TRBD2, has no DNA check behind it. TRBV21-1 represents a pseudogene. The CDR3 covers 17 residues. In DNA, the CDR3 is TGTGCCAGCAGCAAAGCCTCCACGGGGACTTCCACCGGGGAGCTGTTTTTT. This codes for CASSKASTGTSTGELFF.

This clone was detected only once. The chain uses TRBV18 and TRBJ1-2; 7 positions match TRBD1. After removal of 0 bases from V and 4 bases from J, the junction contained 5 bases not matched to a gene. This CDR3 has 15 amino acids. Germline V CDR1 and CDR2: KGHSH, LQKENI. The CDR3 region is CASSPPTTGFYGYTF. CDR3 coding DNA: TGTGCCAGCTCACCACCGACGACAGGGTTCTATGGCTACACCTTC. Supplemented by reference TRBV18 and TRBJ1-2, the full variable domain reads NAGVMQNPRHLVRRRGQEARLRCSPMKGHSHVYWYRQLPEEGLKFMVYLQKENIIDESGMPKERFSAEFPKEGPSILRIQQVVRGDSAAYFCASSPPTTGFYGYTFGSGTRLTVV.

This clone has just a few counts. The chain links TRBV30 to TRBJ2-2, with TRBD2 matching 7 bases. V lost 2 bases, J lost 9 bases, and 9 bases stayed unmatched. The CDR3 extends over 14 amino acids. CDR1 is GTSNPN, CDR2 SVGIG, per germline (reference sequence). The CDR3 protein is CAWSQAGESRELFF. For the CDR3, the DNA is TGTGCCTGGAGTCAGGCGGGGGAGTCTAGGGAGCTGTTTTTT.

The chain has TRBV5-6 and TRBJ2-1; a possible D gene is TRBD1 (6 bases). The V gene's germline CDR1 is SGHDT and CDR2 YYEEEE. The CDR3 sequence is 16 residues long. V dropped 2 bases and J dropped 9 bases, with 21 bases sitting between them. The CDR3 sequence: CASSLQGGPAVVEQFF. Here the CDR3 DNA reads TGTGCCAGCAGCTTACAGGGCGGTCCAGCGGTGGTTGAGCAGTTCTTC.

The chain has TRBV19 and TRBJ1-6; TRBD1 matches 8 bases. Germline trimming cut 4 bases from V and 9 bases from J; bases unmatched to any gene: 8. The CDR3 has 15 residues. The germline V gene encodes CDR1 LNHDA and CDR2 SQIVND (reference sequence). CDR3 DNA sequence: TGTGCCAGTAGTACGAGGACAGGGATCGGTTCACCCCTCCACTTT. As protein: CASSTRTGIGSPLHF.

The chain links TRBV6-5 to TRBJ1-1; D is unresolved. Germline CDR1 MNHEY, CDR2 SVGAGI. Trimming stripped 6 bases from V and 0 bases from J, with 14 bases between. CDR3 length: 15 residues. The CDR3 sequence: CASSLEPIMNTEAFF. The CDR3 DNA is TGTGCCAGCAGCCTCGAGCCTATAATGAACACTGAAGCTTTCTTT.

The rearrangement joins TRBV30 to TRBJ2-5; D ambiguous. Trimming cost V 0 bases and J 4 bases, with 9 bases left between them. Germline CDR1 and CDR2: GTSNPN and SVGIG (reference sequence). This CDR3 has 13 amino acids. The CDR3 reads CAWSVGPLETQYF. The CDR3 DNA follows: TGTGCCTGGAGTGTAGGTCCCCTAGAGACCCAGTACTTC.

The V and J genes are TRBV14 and TRBJ2-5; tentatively, D is TRBD1 or TRBD2 (6 bases each). The CDR3 sequence is 14 residues long. The V end was cut by 2 bases, the J end by 5 bases, with 12 bases between. Germline V lookup: CDR1 SGHDN, CDR2 FVKESK. The CDR3 DNA follows: TGTGCCAGCAGCCAAACCGGGGGCCGGGAGACCCAGTACTTC. This gives the protein CASSQTGGRETQYF.

The V and J genes are TRBV4-3 and TRBJ2-7; 8 positions agree with TRBD1. The trim removed 1 base at V and 3 bases at J, leaving 5 bases unmatched. Per germline, CDR1 LGHNA and CDR2 YSLEER. The CDR3 has 15 residues. The CDR3 sequence is CASSQGQGYGYEQYF. The DNA of the CDR3 is TGCGCCAGCAGCCAAGGACAGGGGTATGGCTACGAGCAGTACTTC.

The rearrangement uses TRBV19 and TRBJ1-3; D is undetermined. Trimming stripped 6 bases from V and 0 bases from J, with 9 bases between. The CDR3 is made up of 14 amino acids. The germline CDR1 and CDR2 sequences are LNHDA and SQIVND (reference sequence). DNA for the CDR3: TGTGCCAGTAGGACCGTCAGCTCTGGAAACACCATATATTTT. This codes for CASRTVSSGNTIYF.

The genes are TRBV29-1 and TRBJ2-1, with 8 bases lining up with TRBD2. The CDR3 totals 13 residues. Germline V gene data show CDR1 as SQVTM and CDR2 as ANQGSEA. Germline trimming cut 3 bases from V and 7 bases from J; bases unmatched to any gene: 5. CDR3 in amino acids: CSVDEAGGNEQFF. The CDR3 DNA follows: TGCAGCGTTGACGAGGCGGGGGGTAATGAGCAGTTCTTC.

V is TRBV10-3 and J is TRBJ1-1, with D possibly being TRBD1 (5 bases). Germline assignment: CDR1 ENHRY and CDR2 SYGVKD. CDR3 size: 15 residues. Deletions cut 0 bases from V and 4 bases from J, with 12 bases between. CDR3 loop: CAISESSGVGTEAFF. For the CDR3, the DNA is TGTGCCATCAGTGAGTCGTCGGGGGTGGGCACTGAAGCTTTCTTT.

This chain links TRBV10-3 with TRBJ2-3, with TRBD2 identical over 11 bases. V shed 6 bases, J shed 1 base, and the junction held 3 bases outside the gene matches. This CDR3 is 15 amino acids long. Looked up from germline, CDR1 is ENHRY and CDR2 is SYGVKD. The DNA for the CDR3 is TGTGCCATCAGCGCACTAGCGGGAGGCACAGATACGCAGTATTTT. Translating it yields CAISALAGGTDTQYF.

The chain employs TRBV5-4 and TRBJ1-2; D is perhaps TRBD1 (5 bases). Germline V lookup: CDR1 SGHNT, CDR2 YYREEE (reference sequence). There are 17 residues in the CDR3. With 0 bases removed from V and 8 bases from J, the gap between germline ends came to 23 bases. The CDR3 DNA follows: TGTGCCAGCAGCTTGGGAGCGACCGGGACGACGGCGGTAGGCTACACCTTC. It specifies CASSLGATGTTAVGYTF. Full variable domain (rest looked up from reference TRBV5-4 and TRBJ1-2): ETGVTQSPTHLIKTRGQQVTLRCSSQSGHNTVSWYQQALGQGPQFIFQYYREEENGRGNFPPRFSGLQFPNYSSELNVNALELDDSALYLCASSLGATGTTAVGYTFGSGTRLTVV.

V usage is TRBV9 and J usage is TRBJ1-4; D might be TRBD1 (6 bases). The ends were cut back, 3 bases at V and 4 bases at J, with 13 bases in the middle. The CDR3 loop spans 15 amino acids. Germline CDR1 is SGDLS and CDR2 is YYNGEE. The CDR3 here is CASSALTGYNEKLFF. The CDR3 DNA is TGTGCCAGCAGCGCTCTGACAGGCTATAATGAAAAACTGTTTTTT.

The rearrangement links TRBV28 to TRBJ2-4; possible D gene TRBD2, 5 bases. V was shortened by 8 bases and J by 0 bases, with 5 bases between the two germline ends. This CDR3 region has 12 residues. Germline loops: CDR1 MDHEN, CDR2 SYDVKM. The CDR3 spells CASGLAKNIQYF. CDR3 coding DNA: TGTGCCAGCGGACTAGCCAAAAACATTCAGTACTTC.

As concerns this clone: At one of its ends the junction is not consistent with the germline gene, which may arise from a read error. The genes are TRBV19 and TRBJ2-5; 12 nucleotides line up with TRBD2. This CDR3 is built from 18 residues. CDR1 LNHDA and CDR2 SQIVND come from the germline V gene (reference sequence). Here the CDR3 reads CPSSMGGGLAGFQETQYF. The CDR3 DNA follows: TGTCCCAGTAGTATGGGGGGGGGACTAGCGGGCTTCCAAGAGACCCAGTACTTC. The whole variable domain, filled in from reference TRBV19 and TRBJ2-5, reads DGGITQSPKYLFRKEGQNVTLSCEQNLNHDAMYWYRQDPGQGLRLIYYSQIVNDFQKGDIAEGYSVSREKKESFPLTVTSAQKNPTAFYLCPSSMGGGLAGFQETQYFGPGTRLLVL.

The chain is built from TRBV4-3 and TRBJ2-1; D possibly uses TRBD1 or TRBD2 (5 bases each). Germline V gene data show CDR1 as LGHNA and CDR2 as YSLEER. V was trimmed by 3 bases and J by 6 bases, leaving 12 bases between them. CDR3 size: 14 residues. The CDR3 region is CASSQTGTFNEQFF. For the CDR3, the DNA is TGCGCCAGCAGCCAGACCGGGACGTTCAATGAGCAGTTCTTC.

This chain connects TRBV14 to TRBJ2-1; 9 bases are a match to TRBD2. Germline assignment: CDR1 SGHDN and CDR2 FVKESK. The CDR3 consists of 20 residues. With V trimmed by 0 bases and J by 1 base, 13 bases remained unmatched. The DNA for the CDR3 is TGTGCCAGCAGCCAAGATGGCGGTAGCGGGAGTCCTCATTCCTACAATGAGCAGTTCTTC. It yields the protein CASSQDGGSGSPHSYNEQFF.

V and J are TRBV4-3 and TRBJ2-1; 8 bases line up with TRBD2. The CDR3 is made up of 17 amino acids. Germline V CDR1 and CDR2: LGHNA, YSLEER. With V trimmed by 0 bases and J by 4 bases, 8 bases remained unmatched. In nucleotides, the CDR3 is TGCGCCAGCAGCCAAGATCTTGGACTAGCTTCGTACAATGAGCAGTTCTTC. This codes for CASSQDLGLASYNEQFF.

The rearrangement joins TRBV20-1 to TRBJ2-5; 8 bases agree with TRBD2. Trimming removed 6 bases from V and 9 bases from J; junction bases left unmatched: 6. This CDR3 has 11 amino acids. Germline V gives CDR1 DFQATT, CDR2 SNEGSKA (reference sequence). CDR3 loop: CSATGGGAQYF. In DNA form, the CDR3 reads TGCAGTGCCACCGGGGGGGGAGCCCAGTACTTC.

The chain links TRBV7-8 to TRBJ1-3; D unclear. CDR3 length: 15 amino acids. Between the trimmed V and J ends, which lost 5 bases and 1 base, there was a span of 12 bases. Germline V CDR1 and CDR2: SGHVS, FQNEAQ. CDR3 in amino acids: CASSAVGGSGNTIYF. CDR3 DNA sequence: TGTGCCAGCAGCGCCGTTGGTGGGTCTGGAAACACCATATATTTT.

The chain couples TRBV5-1 to TRBJ1-2; 7 positions agree with TRBD1. Germline loops: CDR1 SGHRS, CDR2 YFSETQ. The V segment lost 0 bases and the J segment 2 bases; nucleotides outside the gene matches: 1. CDR3 length equals 14 residues. DNA of the CDR3: TGCGCCAGCAGCTTGGGGGACAGCAACTATGGCTACACCTTC. The encoded protein is CASSLGDSNYGYTF.

This chain joins TRBV11-2 and TRBJ1-2; D may be TRBD1 (5 bases). The germline V gene has CDR1 SGHAT and CDR2 FQNNGV. V gave up 1 base and J gave up 10 bases, with 19 bases separating them. The CDR3 is 15 residues long. The CDR3 bases are TGTGCCAGCAGCTTAGTACTCGGGGGGGGTATCGACTACACCTTC. Amino acids: CASSLVLGGGIDYTF.

The rearrangement uses TRBV2 and TRBJ2-2; 12 bases map to TRBD1. Germline values: CDR1 SNHLY, CDR2 FYNNEI. CDR3 length equals 14 residues. V was clipped by 7 bases and J by 7 bases; unmatched bases: 4. The CDR3 here is CASKGQGAVGELFF. In DNA form, the CDR3 reads TGTGCCAGCAAGGGACAGGGGGCAGTCGGGGAGCTGTTTTTT.

This chain links TRBV11-3 with TRBJ2-2, with 7 bases lining up with TRBD1. The CDR3 covers 14 residues. CDR1 is SGHNT, CDR2 YENEEA, per germline. J lost 1 base, V lost 5 bases, and 1 base had no gene match. The CDR3: CASSQGENTGELFF. CDR3 DNA: TGTGCCAGCAGCCAGGGGGAGAACACCGGGGAGCTGTTTTTT.

This rearrangement joins TRBV7-2 to TRBJ1-1; D possibly corresponds to TRBD1 (6 bases). V lost 1 base and J 9 bases, leaving 18 bases between the germline ends. Germline CDR1 and CDR2: SGHTA and FQGNSA. This CDR3 contains 15 residues. The CDR3 loop is CASSLGSKTGNKAFF. CDR3 in DNA: TGTGCCAGCAGCTTAGGGTCGAAGACAGGCAATAAAGCTTTCTTT.

The rearrangement links TRBV5-6 to TRBJ1-2, with a possible D match to TRBD1 (6 bases). The CDR3 consists of 14 residues. Trimming took off 1 base at V and 5 bases at J, with 12 bases between the two ends. The germline V gene has CDR1 SGHDT and CDR2 YYEEEE. The CDR3 nucleotides read TGTGCCAGCAGCTTGAACAGGGTATCATATGGCTACACCTTC. Protein: CASSLNRVSYGYTF.

V and J are TRBV5-1 and TRBJ2-3; 15 bases are shared with TRBD2. Looked up from germline, CDR1 is SGHRS and CDR2 is YFSETQ. This CDR3 region has 17 residues. Trimming removed 3 bases from V and 6 bases from J; junction bases left unmatched: 8. CDR3: CASSSGLAGGLSDTQYF. The CDR3 DNA follows: TGCGCCAGCAGCTCTGGACTAGCGGGGGGGCTTTCTGATACGCAGTATTTT.

This chain uses TRBV20-1 with TRBJ1-3; perhaps TRBD1 as D (5 bases). Trimming took off 3 bases at V and 0 bases at J, with 12 bases between the two ends. Germline V gene sequence: CDR1 DFQATT, CDR2 SNEGSKA (reference sequence). This CDR3 contains 15 residues. CDR3 nucleotides: TGCAGTGCTAGTACGGGGGTGAACTCTGGAAACACCATATATTTT. Amino acids: CSASTGVNSGNTIYF.

This chain joins TRBV30 and TRBJ2-5, with D possibly TRBD2 on 6 matching bases. Germline CDR1 and CDR2: GTSNPN and SVGIG (reference sequence). Trimming shortened V by 0 bases and J by 5 bases, and 13 bases separated the two germline ends. The CDR3 consists of 14 residues. This CDR3 is CAWSVGPAGETQYF. The CDR3 DNA sequence: TGTGCCTGGAGTGTAGGGCCAGCGGGTGAGACCCAGTACTTC. Filled out from reference TRBV30 and TRBJ2-5, the complete variable domain reads SQTIHQWPATLVQPVGSPLSLECTVEGTSNPNLYWYRQAAGRGLQLLFYSVGIGQISSEVPQNLSASRPQDRQFILSSKKLLLSDSGFYLCAWSVGPAGETQYFGPGTRLLVL.